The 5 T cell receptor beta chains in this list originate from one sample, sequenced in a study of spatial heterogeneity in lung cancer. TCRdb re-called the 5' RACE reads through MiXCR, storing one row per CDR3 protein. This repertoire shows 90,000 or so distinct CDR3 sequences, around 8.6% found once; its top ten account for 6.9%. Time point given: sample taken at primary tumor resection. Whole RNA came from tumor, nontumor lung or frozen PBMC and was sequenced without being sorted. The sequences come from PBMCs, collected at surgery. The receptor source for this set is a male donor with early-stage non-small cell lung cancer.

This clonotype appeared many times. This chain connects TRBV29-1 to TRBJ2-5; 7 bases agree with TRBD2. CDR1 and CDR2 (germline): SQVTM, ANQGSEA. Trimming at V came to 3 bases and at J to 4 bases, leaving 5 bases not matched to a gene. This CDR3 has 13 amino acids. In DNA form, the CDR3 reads TGCAGCGTTGAGGGGCCGGGGGGAGAGACCCAGTACTTC. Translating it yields CSVEGPGGETQYF.

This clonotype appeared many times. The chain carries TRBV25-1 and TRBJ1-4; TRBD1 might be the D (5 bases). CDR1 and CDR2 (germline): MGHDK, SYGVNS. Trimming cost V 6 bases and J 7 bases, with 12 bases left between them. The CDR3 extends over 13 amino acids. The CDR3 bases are TGTGCCAGCAGGGGGGGAAGGGGTGAAAAACTGTTTTTT. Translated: CASRGGRGEKLFF.

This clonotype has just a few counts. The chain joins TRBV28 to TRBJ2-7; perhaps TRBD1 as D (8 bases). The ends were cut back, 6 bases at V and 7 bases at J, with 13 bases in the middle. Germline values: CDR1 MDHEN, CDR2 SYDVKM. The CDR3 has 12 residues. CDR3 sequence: CASRLQGGEQYF. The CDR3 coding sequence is TGTGCCAGCAGGCTACAGGGGGGGGAGCAGTACTTC.

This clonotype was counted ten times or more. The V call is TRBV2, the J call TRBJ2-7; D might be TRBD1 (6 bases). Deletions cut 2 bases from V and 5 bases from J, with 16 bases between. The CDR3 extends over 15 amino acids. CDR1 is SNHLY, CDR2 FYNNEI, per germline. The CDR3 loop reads CASSEFRTDTHEQYF. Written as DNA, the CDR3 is TGTGCCAGCAGTGAATTTAGGACAGACACCCACGAGCAGTACTTC.

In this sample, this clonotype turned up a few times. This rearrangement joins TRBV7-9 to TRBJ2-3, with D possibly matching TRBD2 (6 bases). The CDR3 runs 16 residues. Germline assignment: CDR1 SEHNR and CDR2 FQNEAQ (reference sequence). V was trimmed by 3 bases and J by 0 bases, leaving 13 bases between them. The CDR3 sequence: CASSFGGLASTDTQYF. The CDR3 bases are TGTGCCAGCAGCTTCGGTGGGCTAGCGAGCACAGATACGCAGTATTTT.